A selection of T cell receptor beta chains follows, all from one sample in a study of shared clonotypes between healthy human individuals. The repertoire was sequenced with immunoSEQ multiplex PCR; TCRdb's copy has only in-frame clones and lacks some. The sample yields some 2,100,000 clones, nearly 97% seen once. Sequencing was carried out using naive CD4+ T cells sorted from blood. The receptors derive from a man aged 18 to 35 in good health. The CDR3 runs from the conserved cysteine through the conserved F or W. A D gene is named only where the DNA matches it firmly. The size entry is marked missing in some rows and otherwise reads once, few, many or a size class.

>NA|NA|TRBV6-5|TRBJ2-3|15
TGTGCCAGCAGGGATAGCGCATCTAGCACAGATACGCAGTATTTT
CASRDSASSTDTQYF
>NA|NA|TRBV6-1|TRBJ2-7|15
TGTGCCAGTAGTGAAGGCTTGGCAGTTTCCTACGAGCAGTACTTC
CASSEGLAVSYEQYF
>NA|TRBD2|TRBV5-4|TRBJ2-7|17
TGTGCCAGCAGCAGCGGGGGGTTGGCGGGAGATCTCCACGAGCAGTACTTC
CASSSGGLAGDLHEQYF
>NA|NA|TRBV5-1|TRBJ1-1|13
TGCGCCAGCTCGATAAACGTGGGAACTGAAGCTTTCTTT
CASSINVGTEAFF
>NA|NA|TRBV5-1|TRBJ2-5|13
TGCGCCAGCAGCTTGGAGGGACTCGAGACCCAGTACTTC
CASSLEGLETQYF
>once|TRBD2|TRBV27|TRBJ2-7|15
TGTGCCAGCAGACGGGGGACTAGCGGGTCCTACGAGCAGTACTTC
CASRRGTSGSYEQYF
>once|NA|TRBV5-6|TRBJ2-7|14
TGTGCCAGCAGCCCACGACCCACCTCCTACGAGCAGTACTTC
CASSPRPTSYEQYF
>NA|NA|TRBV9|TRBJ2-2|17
TGTGCCAGCAGCGCCCTCATTGGTTCGGAGAACACCGGGGAGCTGTTTTTT
CASSALIGSENTGELFF
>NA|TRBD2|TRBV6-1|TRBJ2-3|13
TGTGCCAGCGGTACTAGCGGGGCAGATACGCAGTATTTT
CASGTSGADTQYF
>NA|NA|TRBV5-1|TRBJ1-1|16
TGCGCCAGCAGCTTGGTTTTAGGGACACGGAACACTGAAGCTTTCTTT
CASSLVLGTRNTEAFF
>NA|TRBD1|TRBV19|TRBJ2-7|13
TGTGCCAGTACCGGGACAGAGTCCTACGAGCAGTACTTC
CASTGTESYEQYF
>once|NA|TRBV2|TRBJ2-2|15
TGTGCCAGCAGTGTGGGCGGGATAGGGGCCGGGGAGCTGTTTTTT
CASSVGGIGAGELFF
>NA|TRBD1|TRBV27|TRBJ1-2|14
TGTGCCAGCAGTTTCAGGGGGCGAAACTATGGCTACACCTTC
CASSFRGRNYGYTF
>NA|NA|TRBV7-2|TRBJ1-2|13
TGTGCCAGCAGCTTACTGGGTGCGCGGGGCTACACCTTC
CASSLLGARGYTF
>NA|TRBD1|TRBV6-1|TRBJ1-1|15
TGTGCCAGCAGTGAAGCCACAGGGGGTAGGCGTAATGCTTTCTTT
CASSEATGGRRNAFF
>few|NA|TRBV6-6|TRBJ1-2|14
TGTGCCAGCATCCCCGAGCGGGGGCAATATGGCTACACCTTC
CASIPERGQYGYTF
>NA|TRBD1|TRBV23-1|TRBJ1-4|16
TGCGCCAGCAGGCCGTTAACAGGGGAAACTAATGAAAAACTGTTTTTT
CASRPLTGETNEKLFF
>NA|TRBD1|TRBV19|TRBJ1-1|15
TGTGCCAGTAGTTTAAAACAGGGGGCGAACACTGAAGCTTTCTTT
CASSLKQGANTEAFF
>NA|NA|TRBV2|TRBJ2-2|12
TGTGCCAGCAGCCAGGGTACCGGGGAGCTGTTTTTT
CASSQGTGELFF
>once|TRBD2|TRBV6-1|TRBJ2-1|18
TGTGCCAGCAGTGAAGAGGCGACTTTAGCGGGTCCTACCCTGGCGCAGTTCTTC
CASSEEATLAGPTLAQFF
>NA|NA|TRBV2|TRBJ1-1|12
TGTGCCAGCAGTGGACAGCTCACTGAAGCTTTCTTT
CASSGQLTEAFF
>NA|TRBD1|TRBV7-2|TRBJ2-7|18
TGTGCCAGCAGCTCCTCCCCCGGGGACAGGGGAAGCTCCTACGAGCAGTACTTC
CASSSSPGDRGSSYEQYF
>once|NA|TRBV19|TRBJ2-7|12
TGTGCCAGTAGTATGGGGAGCTACGAGCAGTACTTC
CASSMGSYEQYF
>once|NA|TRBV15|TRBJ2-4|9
TGTGCCACCAGCAGAGTAGGGTTCTTC
CATSRVGFF
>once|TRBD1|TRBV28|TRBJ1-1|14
TGTGCCAGCAGACCTGACAGGGTGAACACTGAAGCTTTCTTT
CASRPDRVNTEAFF
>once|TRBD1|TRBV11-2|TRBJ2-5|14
TGTGCCAGCAGCTTAGACAGGGGGCGGGAGACCCAGTACTTC
CASSLDRGRETQYF
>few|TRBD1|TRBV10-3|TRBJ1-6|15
TGTGCCATCAGGGACAGGGGCCAAAATAATTCACCCCTCCACTTT
CAIRDRGQNNSPLHF
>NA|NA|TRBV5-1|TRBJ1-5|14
TGCGCCAGCAGCCTACAGGGAGGCAATCAGCCCCAGCATTTT
CASSLQGGNQPQHF
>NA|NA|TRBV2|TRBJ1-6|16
TGTGCCAGCAGTGAAGAAGGGGTCAGGGTGAATTCACCCCTCCACTTT
CASSEEGVRVNSPLHF
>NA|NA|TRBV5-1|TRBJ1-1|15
TGCGCCAGCAGCTTGGTACAGGCCCTTGGGGGAGAAGCTTTCTTT
CASSLVQALGGEAFF
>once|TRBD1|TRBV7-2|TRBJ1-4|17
TGTGCCAGCAGCCGACGGGACAGGACCTTTAGTAATGAAAAACTGTTTTTT
CASSRRDRTFSNEKLFF
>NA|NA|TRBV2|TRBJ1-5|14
TGTGCCAGCAGAGACCGACAGCTCAATCAGCCCCAGCATTTT
CASRDRQLNQPQHF
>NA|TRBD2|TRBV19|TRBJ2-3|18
TGTGCCAGTAGTATAGCTTCTAGCGGGAGCAGGGTCACAGATACGCAGTATTTT
CASSIASSGSRVTDTQYF
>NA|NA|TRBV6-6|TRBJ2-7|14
TGTGCCAGCAGTTACTCAGGCGGATACTACGAGCAGTACTTC
CASSYSGGYYEQYF
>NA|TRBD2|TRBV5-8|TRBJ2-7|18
TGTGCCAGCAGAACTGCAGGGTTGTTTAGCGGGAATACCTACGAGCAGTACTTC
CASRTAGLFSGNTYEQYF
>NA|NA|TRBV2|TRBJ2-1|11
TGTGCCAGCAGGGCTTACAATGAGCAGTTCTTC
CASRAYNEQFF
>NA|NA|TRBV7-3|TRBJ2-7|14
TGTGCCAGCAGCTTTCGAAGCCAGGGGCCCGAGCAGTACTTC
CASSFRSQGPEQYF
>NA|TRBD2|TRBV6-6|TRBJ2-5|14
TGTGCCAGCACTTCGGCGGGGGGGCGAGAGACCCAGTACTTC
CASTSAGGRETQYF
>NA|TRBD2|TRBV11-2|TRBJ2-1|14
TGTGCCAGCAGTCAAACTAGCGGGAGGAATGAGCAGTTCTTC
CASSQTSGRNEQFF
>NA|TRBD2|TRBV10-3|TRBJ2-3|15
TGTGCCATCAGTGAGCGGGGGGGGATCACAGATACGCAGTATTTT
CAISERGGITDTQYF
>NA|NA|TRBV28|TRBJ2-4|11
TGTGCCAGCAGGCGCGAAAACATTCAGTACTTC
CASRRENIQYF
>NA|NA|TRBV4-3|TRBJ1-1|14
TGCGCCAGCAGCCAAGTGGGGGAGACCACTGAAGCTTTCTTT
CASSQVGETTEAFF
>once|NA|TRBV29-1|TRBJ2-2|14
TGCAGCGGGTTGACAGGAACGAACACCGGGGAGCTGTTTTTT
CSGLTGTNTGELFF
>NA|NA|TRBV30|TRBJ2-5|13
TGTGCCTGGAGCCGTCGGAGCGGGGAGACCCAGTACTTC
CAWSRRSGETQYF
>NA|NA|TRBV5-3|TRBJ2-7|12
TGTGCCAGAAGCTTGGACACCTACGAGCAGTACTTC
CARSLDTYEQYF
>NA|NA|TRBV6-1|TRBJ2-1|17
TGTGCCAGCAGTGAGTTTTTGAGGACCATTGGGGTCAATGAGCAGTTCTTC
CASSEFLRTIGVNEQFF
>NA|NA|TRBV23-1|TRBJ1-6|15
TGCGCCAGCACCCACTTGGGCACTTGGCCCCCACCCCTCCACTTT
CASTHLGTWPPPLHF
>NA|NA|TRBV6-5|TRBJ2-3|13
TGTGCCAGCATCGAGAGAGGTACAGATACGCAGTATTTT
CASIERGTDTQYF
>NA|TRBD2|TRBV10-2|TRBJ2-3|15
TGCGCCAGCAGTGACCCGGGAGGGCCTCCAGATACGCAGTATTTT
CASSDPGGPPDTQYF
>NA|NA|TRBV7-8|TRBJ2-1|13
TGTGCCAGCAGCCAAGTTAACTACAATGAGCAGTTCTTC
CASSQVNYNEQFF
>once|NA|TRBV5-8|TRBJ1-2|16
TGTGCCGGCTCAGGAGGGGGGGCGGACGCGGTATTTGGCTACACCTTC
CAGSGGGADAVFGYTF
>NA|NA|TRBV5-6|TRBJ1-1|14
TGTGCCAGCAGCTTGGCCAGGGAGGACACTGAAGCTTTCTTT
CASSLAREDTEAFF
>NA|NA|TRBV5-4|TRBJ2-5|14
TGTGCCAGCAGCTTGGGAACGGTCCGACCCAGCCAGTACTTC
CASSLGTVRPSQYF